Below, 27 T cell receptor beta chains from the same sample are listed, as sequenced in a study of CD8 T cells in ankylosing spondylitis. In TCRdb, the 5' RACE reads were re-called with MiXCR into one record per CDR3 protein. The repertoire holds about 360,000 distinct CDR3 sequences, with 20% to 25% as singletons. Sequencing was performed on blood, either unsorted or a sorted T cell fraction (not recorded which). These TCRs come from a male donor with ankylosing spondylitis or in good health (not recorded which).

The rearrangement uses TRBV2 and TRBJ2-1, with TRBD2 identical over 11 bases. With 4 bases clipped from V and 9 bases from J, the junction kept 11 bases outside the gene matches. This CDR3 spans 16 amino acids. Looked up from germline, CDR1 is SNHLY and CDR2 is FYNNEI. The CDR3 is CASSGVAGGLSGEQFF. The CDR3 coding sequence is TGTGCCAGCAGTGGTGTAGCGGGGGGGCTATCTGGTGAGCAGTTCTTC.

This clonotype was seen ten or more times. At one end, the junction sequence differs from germline, possibly due to a read error. The J gene is TRBJ2-7, the V gene TRBV28; D not resolved. The germline gives CDR1 MDHEN, CDR2 SYDVKM. The CDR3 runs to 12 residues. The CDR3 DNA reads TGTGCCAGCAGTTTAACCTTAGCCCCTGAAGCCTTC. It translates to CASSLTLAPEAF.

This clonotype was seen a handful of times. This sequence joins TRBV28 and TRBJ2-7, with D possibly TRBD1 on 6 matching bases. The length of the CDR3 is 14 residues. The V and J ends lost 4 bases and 6 bases respectively, with 16 bases between them. Germline V gene data show CDR1 as MDHEN and CDR2 as SYDVKM. CDR3 residues: CASSWTEILREQYF. The CDR3 DNA follows: TGTGCCAGCAGTTGGACAGAGATTTTGCGCGAGCAGTACTTC. The whole variable domain, remainder taken from reference TRBV28 and TRBJ2-7, is DVKVTQSSRYLVKRTGEKVFLECVQDMDHENMFWYRQDPGLGLRLIYFSYDVKMKEKGDIPEGYSVSREKKERFSLILESASTNQTSMYLCASSWTEILREQYFGPGTRLTVT.

A few counts support this clonotype. This CDR3 is CASSPFRGSSYNEQFF. The CDR3 bases are TGTGCCAGCAGTCCCTTTCGTGGGAGCTCCTACAATGAGCAGTTCTTC. The chain employs TRBV7-2 and TRBJ2-1, with a possible D match to TRBD2 (5 bases). V was cut by 6 bases and J by 0 bases, with 15 bases left in between. Germline V gene data show CDR1 as SGHTA and CDR2 as FQGNSA. The CDR3 is 16 residues long.

The chain joins TRBV12-3 or TRBV12-4 to TRBJ1-1; D remains unclear. The CDR3 has 13 amino acids. Trimming stripped 5 bases from V and 6 bases from J, with 13 bases between. CDR3 in amino acids: CASSPSLSPEAFF. The CDR3, as DNA: TGTGCCAGCAGTCCCAGTCTTTCCCCTGAAGCTTTCTTT.

The chain joins TRBV7-2 to TRBJ2-7; D not certain. CDR3 size: 15 residues. CDR1 SGHTA and CDR2 FQGNSA come from the germline V gene. Trimming took off 4 bases at V and 1 base at J, with 14 bases between the two ends. The CDR3 nucleotides read TGTGCCAGCAGCTCCCTCCCTATATCTTCCTACGAGCAGTACTTC. Its translation is CASSSLPISSYEQYF.

V usage is TRBV7-9 and J usage is TRBJ2-7; 8 bases map to TRBD1. The CDR3 totals 14 residues. The ends lost 4 bases at V and 7 bases at J; junction bases unmatched: 9. Germline CDR1 is SEHNR and CDR2 is FQNEAQ (reference sequence). CDR3 coding DNA: TGTGCCAGCAGCTCGGGGCCAGGGGGCAAAGAGCAGTACTTC. It is translated as CASSSGPGGKEQYF.

This clonotype was counted only a few times. The chain joins TRBV28 to TRBJ2-1; a possible D gene is TRBD2 (5 bases). Trimming removed 5 bases at V and 4 bases at J, with 21 bases between. Per the germline V gene, CDR1 is MDHEN and CDR2 is SYDVKM. This CDR3 region has 17 residues. In DNA, the CDR3 is TGTGCCAGCAGTCCCGGAGGATCCGCCCTATTATACAATGAGCAGTTCTTC. Protein product: CASSPGGSALLYNEQFF. Supplemented by reference TRBV28 and TRBJ2-1, the full variable domain reads DVKVTQSSRYLVKRTGEKVFLECVQDMDHENMFWYRQDPGLGLRLIYFSYDVKMKEKGDIPEGYSVSREKKERFSLILESASTNQTSMYLCASSPGGSALLYNEQFFGPGTRLTVL.

The J gene is TRBJ2-3, the V gene TRBV5-1, with TRBD2 identical over 8 bases. The germline V gene encodes CDR1 SGHRS and CDR2 YFSETQ. The CDR3 length is 16 residues. J gave up 2 bases and V 0 bases, and 5 bases lay outside the gene matches. The CDR3 DNA reads TGCGCCAGCAGCTTGGTGCAAGCGGGGGACACAGATACGCAGTATTTT. Protein sequence: CASSLVQAGDTDTQYF.

The chain carries TRBV2 and TRBJ2-7; D remains unclear. CDR1 is SNHLY, CDR2 FYNNEI, per germline. V dropped 4 bases and J dropped 3 bases, with 7 bases sitting between them. CDR3 size: 12 residues. CDR3 nucleotide sequence: TGTGCCAGCAGTGGTCGGAACTACGAGCAGTACTTC. This sequence encodes CASSGRNYEQYF.

The rearrangement links TRBV9 to TRBJ2-1; no firm D call. The CDR3 totals 12 residues. Germline values: CDR1 SGDLS, CDR2 YYNGEE. The V and J ends lost 3 bases and 10 bases respectively, with 11 bases between them. CDR3: CASSGLVPEQFF. The CDR3 coding sequence is TGTGCCAGCAGCGGGTTGGTCCCGGAGCAGTTCTTC.

The rearrangement uses TRBV28 and TRBJ1-1; 8 bases align to TRBD1. From germline, CDR1 is MDHEN and CDR2 SYDVKM. The CDR3 sequence is 13 residues long. V was pared by 4 bases and J by 10 bases, with 8 bases of the junction left unmatched. In nucleotides, the CDR3 is TGTGCCAGCAGTTCTGATCCAGGGGGCCCAGCTTTCTTT. This codes for CASSSDPGGPAFF. The full variable domain, with the rest looked up from reference TRBV28 and TRBJ1-1, is DVKVTQSSRYLVKRTGEKVFLECVQDMDHENMFWYRQDPGLGLRLIYFSYDVKMKEKGDIPEGYSVSREKKERFSLILESASTNQTSMYLCASSSDPGGPAFFGQGTRLTVV.

This clonotype was detected a few times. The rearrangement uses TRBV4-1 and TRBJ2-7; no reliable D call. CDR1 is MGHRA and CDR2 is YSYEKL in the germline V gene. The length of the CDR3 is 15 residues. V was trimmed by 2 bases and J by 2 bases, leaving 13 bases between them. The CDR3 protein is CASSQRTQNPYEQYF. CDR3 DNA sequence: TGCGCCAGCAGCCAAAGAACCCAAAACCCCTACGAGCAGTACTTC.

The chain employs TRBV30 and TRBJ2-7; possibly TRBD2 for D (5 bases). This CDR3 contains 13 residues. Germline CDR1 is GTSNPN and CDR2 is SVGIG (reference sequence). Deletions cut 3 bases from V and 3 bases from J, with 12 bases between. CDR3 sequence: CAWSLPGNYEQYF. In DNA form, the CDR3 reads TGTGCCTGGAGCCTCCCGGGGAACTACGAGCAGTACTTC. The variable domain in full, with the rest retrieved from reference TRBV30 and TRBJ2-7, is SQTIHQWPATLVQPVGSPLSLECTVEGTSNPNLYWYRQAAGRGLQLLFYSVGIGQISSEVPQNLSASRPQDRQFILSSKKLLLSDSGFYLCAWSLPGNYEQYFGPGTRLTVT.

The chain uses TRBV7-9 and TRBJ2-1; D unresolved. CDR1 and CDR2 (germline): SEHNR, FQNEAQ (reference sequence). The CDR3 is 14 residues long. V gave up 3 bases and J gave up 2 bases, with 8 bases separating them. CDR3 nucleotide sequence: TGTGCCAGCAGCTTGTTCGACGCCTACAATGAGCAGTTCTTC. Translation gives CASSLFDAYNEQFF.

This clonotype has just a few counts. The V gene is TRBV11-2, the J gene TRBJ2-5; possible D gene TRBD1, 5 bases. This CDR3 has 16 residues. V gave up 1 base and J gave up 5 bases, with 17 bases separating them. Germline V gene sequence: CDR1 SGHAT, CDR2 FQNNGV. The CDR3, as DNA: TGTGCCAGCAGCTTAGGACCTTCGACAGCATACGAGACCCAGTACTTC. This sequence encodes CASSLGPSTAYETQYF.

This clonotype was observed a few times. The CDR3 DNA reads as TGTGCCAGCAGTTTACCCGACGGCGCTTATGGCTACACCTTC. Its translation is CASSLPDGAYGYTF. The chain couples TRBV12-3 or TRBV12-4 to TRBJ1-2; D unclear. V was clipped by 2 bases and J by 5 bases, with 12 bases between them. The CDR3 contains 14 residues.

This clonotype was counted only a few times. The genes are TRBV11-2 and TRBJ2-7; 8 bases agree with TRBD2. The CDR3 runs to 13 residues. Germline V CDR1 and CDR2: SGHAT, FQNNGV. V shed 7 bases and J 5 bases; nucleotides not matched to a gene: 7. The CDR3 bases are TGTGCCAGCAACACGGGACTAGTCGACGAGCAGTACTTC. Encoded protein: CASNTGLVDEQYF.

V gene TRBV7-9 combines with J gene TRBJ2-6; D not certain. Germline CDR1 is SEHNR and CDR2 is FQNEAQ (reference sequence). The V and J ends lost 2 bases and 3 bases respectively, with 5 bases between them. The CDR3 loop spans 14 amino acids. The CDR3 nucleotides are TGTGCCAGCAGCTTATCTTATGGGGCCAACGTCCTGACTTTC. This encodes CASSLSYGANVLTF.

This CDR3 is CASSLVGQGGYEQYF. The CDR3, as DNA: TGTGCCAGCAGCTTAGTTGGACAGGGGGGCTACGAGCAGTACTTC. This chain uses TRBV7-9 with TRBJ2-7; TRBD1 matches at 10 bases. V shed 1 base, J shed 3 bases, and the junction held 3 bases outside the gene matches. CDR3 length: 15 amino acids. The germline V gene encodes CDR1 SEHNR and CDR2 FQNEAQ (reference sequence).

The V gene is TRBV19, the J gene TRBJ1-1; weak D call: TRBD1 (6 bases). Trimming removed 5 bases at V and 9 bases at J, with 25 bases between. In germline, CDR1 is LNHDA, CDR2 SQIVND (reference sequence). The CDR3 sequence is 16 residues long. Here the CDR3 reads CASSPEQGWVMRKAFF. Written as DNA, the CDR3 is TGTGCCAGTAGTCCTGAACAGGGCTGGGTGATGAGAAAAGCTTTCTTT.

The chain is built from TRBV12-3 or TRBV12-4 and TRBJ2-3, with no clear D. The germline V and J ends were trimmed by 4 bases and 5 bases, with 10 bases remaining between them. CDR3 length equals 13 residues. As DNA, the CDR3 is TGTGCCAGCAGTTCGGGCAGTGGAGATACGCAGTATTTT. Translation gives CASSSGSGDTQYF.

V usage is TRBV11-1 and J usage is TRBJ2-3; D call uncertain. The CDR3 spans 15 residues. Germline CDR1 and CDR2: SGHAT and FQDESV (reference sequence). V dropped 4 bases and J dropped 0 bases, with 11 bases sitting between them. This CDR3 reads CASSSRRWSTDTQYF. CDR3 nucleotides: TGTGCCAGCAGCTCCAGGCGGTGGAGCACAGATACGCAGTATTTT.

This clonotype occurred many times. The rearrangement links TRBV12-3 or TRBV12-4 to TRBJ2-7, with 11 positions matching TRBD1. CDR3 size: 15 residues. Germline trimming cut 3 bases from V and 2 bases from J; bases unmatched to any gene: 3. Here the CDR3 DNA reads TGTGCCAGCAGTTTGGGACAGGGGGAAGCCTACGAGCAGTACTTC. Translated, it gives CASSLGQGEAYEQYF.

The V and J genes are TRBV12-3 or TRBV12-4 and TRBJ1-2, with D unresolved. The CDR3 consists of 14 residues. The V end was cut by 8 bases, the J end by 2 bases, with 15 bases between. The DNA for the CDR3 is TGTGCCAGCGGCTTGACCACGGTGAACTATGGCTACACCTTC. Translating it yields CASGLTTVNYGYTF.

This chain links TRBV20-1 with TRBJ1-2; D is ambiguous. Germline CDR1 and CDR2: DFQATT and SNEGSKA (reference sequence). This CDR3 comprises 13 residues. Trimming shortened V by 5 bases and J by 0 bases, and 10 bases separated the two germline ends. CDR3 DNA sequence: TGCAGTGCTTCGACTGCAGCTAACTATGGCTACACCTTC. It translates to CSASTAANYGYTF.

This clonotype was recorded a few times. This chain connects TRBV13 to TRBJ2-4, with 7 nucleotides matching TRBD2. The CDR3 has 16 residues. CDR1 and CDR2 (germline): PRHDT, FYEKMQ (reference sequence). V lost 5 bases to trimming and J lost 2 bases; unmatched junction nucleotides: 9. The chain's CDR3 is CASSPRGEFTKNIQYF. In DNA form, the CDR3 reads TGTGCCAGCAGCCCCCGGGGGGAGTTTACCAAAAACATTCAGTACTTC.